Included here is one T cell receptor (beta chain) sequence, with context. Its antigen is still unknown. Deletions cut 4 bases from V and 5 bases from J, with 8 bases between. CDR1 is SQVTM, CDR2 ANQGSEA, per germline. CDR3 size: 12 residues. This sample is part of a study of CD8+ T cells in alopecia areata. Whole-study results and caveats: Tofacitinib significantly decreased scalp clonality and expanded CD8+ clones among top 100. Links between baseline CD8+ expansion and response need larger treated cohorts.

RNA was isolated and reverse transcribed to cDNA, the sequencing template. Profiled with immunoSEQ multiplex PCR; TCRdb holds only in-frame clones, not every one. The sample records more than 150,000 clones, approximately 49% being singletons. Treatment here: oral pan-JAK inhibitor, 5-10 mg twice daily. Obtained from alopecia areata patients were lesional scalp punch biopsies along with peripheral blood. The material was CD8+ T cells sorted from blood, obtained around week 54, from a patient treated with tofacitinib. This sequence joins TRBV29-1 and TRBJ2-2, with D perhaps TRBD2 (5 bases). The TCR sequence derives from a human donor with alopecia areata. This chain's CDR3 is CSVVGETGELFF. The CDR3 DNA reads as TGCAGCGTTGTTGGGGAGACCGGGGAGCTGTTTTTT.